Listed below are T cell receptor beta chains from one sample, sequenced in a study of OX40 agonist ivuxolimab in advanced cancers. Profiled with immunoSEQ multiplex PCR; TCRdb holds only in-frame clones, not every one. Counted here are 25,000 to 35,000 clones, around 85% occurring once; the ten biggest clones make up about 22%. The specimen was CD4+ or CD8+ T cells sorted from blood, collected in a trial of the OX40 agonist ivuxolimab. These TCRs come from an adult with an advanced solid tumor such as melanoma, head and neck, liver or kidney cancer. The CDR3 runs from the conserved cysteine through the conserved F or W. Fields, in order: D gene, clone size, J gene, V gene, CDR3 DNA, CDR3 protein. The D gene is left open where the match is weak. Size is stated for part of the rows, as once, few or many counts, or as a class when the clone is expanded.

>TRBD1|NA|TRBJ2-7|TRBV14
TGTGCCCGGGCCGGGACAGCGAACGAGCAGTACTTC
CARAGTANEQYF
>NA|NA|TRBJ2-3|TRBV5-1
TGCGCCAGCAGCTTCCGGGGCCGGTCCACAGATACGCAGTATTTT
CASSFRGRSTDTQYF
>TRBD2|once|TRBJ2-3|TRBV7-8
TGTGCCAGCAGCTTAGCCGGGGGGGCTGGGGATACGCAGTATTTT
CASSLAGGAGDTQYF
>NA|NA|TRBJ1-1|TRBV5-1
TGCGCCAGCAGCCCAGAGGACAGCAACACTGAAGCTTTCTTT
CASSPEDSNTEAFF
>NA|NA|TRBJ1-5|TRBV27
TGTGCCAGCAGTCCACAGGGAGATCAGCCCCAGCATTTT
CASSPQGDQPQHF
>NA|NA|TRBJ1-2|TRBV29-1
TGCAGCGTTGAGGTTAGGGGCGCTGGCTACACCTTC
CSVEVRGAGYTF
>NA|NA|TRBJ1-5|TRBV11-3
TGTGCCAGCAGCTTAAGGTCGGCTGAGGAGAGGCCCCAGCATTTT
CASSLRSAEERPQHF
>NA|NA|TRBJ2-3|TRBV7-9
TGTGCCAGCAGCTTTCCGGGAGATACGCAGTATTTT
CASSFPGDTQYF
>TRBD2|NA|TRBJ2-1|TRBV10-3
TGTGCCATCAGTGAGGTGACTAGCGGCAATGAGCAGTTCTTC
CAISEVTSGNEQFF
>TRBD1|NA|TRBJ1-1|TRBV4-1
TGCGCCAGCAGCCCTTCAGGGGGCTTCACTGAAGCTTTCTTT
CASSPSGGFTEAFF
>TRBD1|NA|TRBJ2-7|TRBV19
TGTGCCAGTAGTCTCCGGGACAGCGATTCCTACGAGCAGTACTTC
CASSLRDSDSYEQYF
>TRBD2|once|TRBJ2-1|TRBV6-1
TGTGCCAGCAGCCTAGCGGGGGGAACTTACAATGAGCAGTTCTTC
CASSLAGGTYNEQFF
>NA|NA|TRBJ2-1|TRBV5-1
TGCGCCAGCAGCTTCGGGGATGCAGTGCAGTTCTTC
CASSFGDAVQFF
>TRBD1|NA|TRBJ1-1|TRBV9
TGTGCCAGCAGCGTAGTGGGACAGGAAGCTTTCTTT
CASSVVGQEAFF
>NA|NA|TRBJ1-1|TRBV6-1
TGTGCCAGCAGTCAAACAGGCGCCACTGAAGCTTTCTTT
CASSQTGATEAFF
>NA|NA|TRBJ1-1|TRBV4-2
TGTGCCAGCAGCCAATCAACGAGGGAGAAGAACACTGAAGCTTTCTTT
CASSQSTREKNTEAFF
>NA|NA|TRBJ2-7|TRBV11-2
TGTGCCAGCAGCTTAGCAGCGTCCTACGAGCAGTACTTC
CASSLAASYEQYF
>TRBD1|NA|TRBJ1-1|TRBV6-1
TGTGCCACCGACAGGGCGAACACTGAAGCTTTCTTT
CATDRANTEAFF
>TRBD2|NA|TRBJ2-4|TRBV27
TGTGCCAGCAGTCCCGGACTAGCGGGGACCCCGGGAAACATTCAGTACTTC
CASSPGLAGTPGNIQYF
>NA|NA|TRBJ2-1|TRBV4-3
TGCGCCAGCAGCCAAGATAACGACCACAATGAGCAGTTCTTC
CASSQDNDHNEQFF
>TRBD1|NA|TRBJ2-1|TRBV2
TGTGCCAGCAGCGTGACAGGGGGTAATGAGCAGTTCTTC
CASSVTGGNEQFF
>TRBD2|NA|TRBJ2-5|TRBV4-1
TGCGCCAGCAGCTCGCTAGCGGGAGAGGGGGAGACCCAGTACTTC
CASSSLAGEGETQYF
>NA|NA|TRBJ1-3|TRBV11-2
TGTGCCAGCAGCTTATGGTCCGGGCCCAGCTCTGGAAACACCATATATTTT
CASSLWSGPSSGNTIYF
>NA|NA|TRBJ2-1|TRBV18
TGTGCCAGCTCCCTAGGGGGGGACTGGGATGAGCAGTTCTTC
CASSLGGDWDEQFF
>NA|NA|TRBJ1-6|TRBV30
TGTGCCTGGAGTGTACGAACAGGCAGGTCACCCCTCCACTTT
CAWSVRTGRSPLHF
>NA|NA|TRBJ2-1|TRBV27
TGTGCCAGCAGTTTAGAGGGGGGGCTTGGCTACAATGAGCAGTTCTTC
CASSLEGGLGYNEQFF
>NA|NA|TRBJ2-7|TRBV6-5
TGTGCCAGCAGTTACGGACGGTTGAGCGAGCAGTACTTC
CASSYGRLSEQYF
>NA|NA|TRBJ2-7|TRBV29-1
TGCAGCGCTATGACCAGCTACGAGCAGTACTTC
CSAMTSYEQYF
>NA|NA|TRBJ1-2|TRBV6-1
TGTGCCACCAGCCGGGGGGCCGGCTACACCTTC
CATSRGAGYTF
>NA|NA|TRBJ2-5|TRBV2
TGTGCCAGCAGTGGGCCACAATCCGGGACCTACCAAGAGACCCAGTACTTC
CASSGPQSGTYQETQYF
>TRBD2|NA|TRBJ2-5|TRBV11-1
TGTGCCAGCAGCTTAGGTGTGGCTAGCGGGGGGCTTACGGAGACCCAGTACTTC
CASSLGVASGGLTETQYF
>TRBD2|NA|TRBJ2-1|TRBV5-6
TGTGCCAGCAGCTTGTGGGGTAGCGGGAGGGCCGGCAATGAGCAGTTCTTC
CASSLWGSGRAGNEQFF
>NA|NA|TRBJ2-7|TRBV4-1
TGCGCCAGCAGCCACCCAGGCCGGGTCGCTACCTACGAGCAGTACTTC
CASSHPGRVATYEQYF
>NA|NA|TRBJ1-1|TRBV13
TGTGCCAGCAGCTCCAGCCAGCATGATGGCACTGAAGCTTTCTTT
CASSSSQHDGTEAFF
>NA|NA|TRBJ1-2|TRBV7-8
TGTGCCAGCAGCGGGCCGGGACTCAGGGCGGGGTTGGACTACACCTTC
CASSGPGLRAGLDYTF
>NA|NA|TRBJ2-7|TRBV6-1
TGTGCCAGCAGTCCCGGGACTCCCACCCACGAGCAGTACTTC
CASSPGTPTHEQYF
>NA|NA|TRBJ1-4|TRBV27
TGTGCCAGCAGCCCTGTGGAGGTAGCTAATGAAAAACTGTTTTTT
CASSPVEVANEKLFF
>NA|NA|TRBJ1-1|TRBV5-1
TGCGCCAGCACCCCACCGGGGGGAACTGAAGCTTTCTTT
CASTPPGGTEAFF
>NA|NA|TRBJ2-7|TRBV7-6
TGTGCCAGCAGCTTAGCGGCCAGGCCCTTCTACGAGCAGTACTTC
CASSLAARPFYEQYF
>NA|NA|TRBJ1-5|TRBV6-5
TGTGCCAGCACCCAAGGGGAGGGTATAAGGCCCCAGCATTTT
CASTQGEGIRPQHF
>TRBD2|medium-sized|TRBJ2-7|TRBV6-1
TGTGCCAGCAGTGAGCTAGCGGGAGTTAGCTACGAGCAGTACTTC
CASSELAGVSYEQYF
>TRBD2|NA|TRBJ2-1|TRBV19
TGTGCCAGTAGTAACCCTCTAGCGGGAGGGTCCTACAATGAGCAGTTCTTC
CASSNPLAGGSYNEQFF
>TRBD2|NA|TRBJ2-7|TRBV7-9
TGTGCCAGCAGCCCGGCGGGGGACTCCTACGAGCAGTACTTC
CASSPAGDSYEQYF
>NA|NA|TRBJ2-5|TRBV5-1
TGCGCCAGCAGCACGGAATGGATCCAAGAGATCCAGTACTTC
CASSTEWIQEIQYF
>TRBD2|NA|TRBJ2-1|TRBV30
TGTGCCTGGAGTGTAGAATCGCGGGGGGCCGGGGAGCAGTTCTTC
CAWSVESRGAGEQFF
>NA|NA|TRBJ2-7|TRBV27
TGTGCCAGCAGTGCCCCGAGAGGCGAGCAGTACTTC
CASSAPRGEQYF
>NA|NA|TRBJ2-2|TRBV5-5
TGTGCCAGCAGCTGGACGCGACTTCCGAACACCGGGGAGCTGTTTTTT
CASSWTRLPNTGELFF
>NA|NA|TRBJ1-2|TRBV2
TGTGCCAGCAGTGGGGTGGGGAAAAGGTATGGCTACACCTTC
CASSGVGKRYGYTF
>TRBD2|NA|TRBJ2-7|TRBV10-3
TGTGCCATCAGGGGGACTAGCGGGAGTGACGAGCAGTACTTC
CAIRGTSGSDEQYF
>NA|many|TRBJ1-5|TRBV15
TGTGCCACCAGCAGAGATAGAAATCAGCCCCAGCATTTT
CATSRDRNQPQHF
>NA|few|TRBJ1-1|TRBV9
TGTGCCAGCAGCCCCGTGGGGATCACTGAAGCTTTCTTT
CASSPVGITEAFF
>TRBD1|NA|TRBJ1-2|TRBV29-1
TGCAGCGTTGAGGACAGGGGAGCGTATGGCTACACCTTC
CSVEDRGAYGYTF
>NA|NA|TRBJ2-7|TRBV27
TGTGCCAGCAGTTTATCACAGGGAGGGTACGAGCAGTACTTC
CASSLSQGGYEQYF
>NA|NA|TRBJ1-1|TRBV29-1
TGCAGCGTTGAAGCGACACGGGTTGAAGCTTTCTTT
CSVEATRVEAFF
>TRBD2|NA|TRBJ2-3|TRBV7-2
TGTGCCAGCAGCTTAAGCGGGGGGGCCTCAGATACGCAGTATTTT
CASSLSGGASDTQYF
>TRBD2|NA|TRBJ2-7|TRBV6-1
TGTGCCAGCAGACTAGCGTACGAGCAGTACTTC
CASRLAYEQYF
>TRBD1|few|TRBJ1-6|TRBV6-5
TGTGCCAGCAGTGGACAGGGTGCCTCACCCCTCCACTTT
CASSGQGASPLHF
>NA|NA|TRBJ2-2|TRBV15
TGTGCCACCAGCATAGACGGGGCTGGTAAAACCGGGGAGCTGTTTTTT
CATSIDGAGKTGELFF
>NA|NA|TRBJ2-3|TRBV4-1
TGCGCCAGCAGCCAAGTTCAGGGAGGCACAGATACGCAGTATTTT
CASSQVQGGTDTQYF
>TRBD2|NA|TRBJ2-1|TRBV28
TGTGCCAGCAGAATTAGCGGGGGCTATGAGCAGTTCTTC
CASRISGGYEQFF